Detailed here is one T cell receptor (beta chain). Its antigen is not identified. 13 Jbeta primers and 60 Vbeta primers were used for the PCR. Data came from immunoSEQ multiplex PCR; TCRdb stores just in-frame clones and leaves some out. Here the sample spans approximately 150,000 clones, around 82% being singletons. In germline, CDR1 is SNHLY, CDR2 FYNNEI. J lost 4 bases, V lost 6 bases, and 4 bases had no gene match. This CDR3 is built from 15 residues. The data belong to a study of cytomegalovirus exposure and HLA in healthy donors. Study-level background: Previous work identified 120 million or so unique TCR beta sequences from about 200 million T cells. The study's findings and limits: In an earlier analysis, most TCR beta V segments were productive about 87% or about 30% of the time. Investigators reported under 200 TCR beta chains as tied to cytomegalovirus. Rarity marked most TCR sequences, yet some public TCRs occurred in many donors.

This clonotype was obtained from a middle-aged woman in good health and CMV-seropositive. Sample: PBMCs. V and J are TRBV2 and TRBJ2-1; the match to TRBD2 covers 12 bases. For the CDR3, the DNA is TGTGCCAGCAGAGGGACTAGCGGGTCGTACAATGAGCAGTTCTTC. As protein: CASRGTSGSYNEQFF.